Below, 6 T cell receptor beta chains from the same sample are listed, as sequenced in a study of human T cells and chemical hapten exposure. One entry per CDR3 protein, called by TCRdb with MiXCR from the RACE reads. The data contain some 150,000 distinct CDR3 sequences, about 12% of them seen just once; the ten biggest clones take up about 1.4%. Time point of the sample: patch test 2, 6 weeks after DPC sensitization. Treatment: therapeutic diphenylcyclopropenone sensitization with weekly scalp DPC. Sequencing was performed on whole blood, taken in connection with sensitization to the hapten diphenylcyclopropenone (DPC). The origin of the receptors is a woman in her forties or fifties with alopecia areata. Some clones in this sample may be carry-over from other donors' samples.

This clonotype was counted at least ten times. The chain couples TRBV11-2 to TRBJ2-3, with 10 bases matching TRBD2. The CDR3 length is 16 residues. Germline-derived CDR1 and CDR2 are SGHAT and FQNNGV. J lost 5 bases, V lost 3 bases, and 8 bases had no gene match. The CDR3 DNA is TGTGCCAGCAGCTTGGGGGCTAGCGGGAGAGGAGATACGCAGTATTTT. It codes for CASSLGASGRGDTQYF.

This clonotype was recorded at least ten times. The CDR3 loop reads CASSQDLVRSYEQYF. DNA of the CDR3: TGTGCCAGCAGCCAAGATTTAGTACGCTCCTACGAGCAGTACTTC. The chain links TRBV14 to TRBJ2-7; D is ambiguous. Trimming took 0 bases from V and 0 from J, leaving 9 bases between them. The CDR3 covers 15 residues. The germline CDR1 and CDR2 sequences are SGHDN and FVKESK.

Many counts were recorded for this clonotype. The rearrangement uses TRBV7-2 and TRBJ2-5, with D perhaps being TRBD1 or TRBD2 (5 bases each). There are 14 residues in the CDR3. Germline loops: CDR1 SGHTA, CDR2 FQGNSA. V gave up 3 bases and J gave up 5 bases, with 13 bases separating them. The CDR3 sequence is CASSFGSWGETQYF. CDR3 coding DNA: TGTGCCAGCAGCTTCGGTTCCTGGGGGGAGACCCAGTACTTC. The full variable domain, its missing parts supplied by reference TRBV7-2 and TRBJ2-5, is GAGVSQSPSNKVTEKGKDVELRCDPISGHTALYWYRQSLGQGLEFLIYFQGNSAPDKSGLPSDRFSAERTGGSVSTLTIQRTQQEDSAVYLCASSFGSWGETQYFGPGTRLLVL.

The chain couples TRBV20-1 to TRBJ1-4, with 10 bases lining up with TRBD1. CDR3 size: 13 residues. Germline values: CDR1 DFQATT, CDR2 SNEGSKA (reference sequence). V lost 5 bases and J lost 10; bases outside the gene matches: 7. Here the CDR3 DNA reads TGCAGTGCTCCCGGGACAGGGGCTGGAAAACTGTTTTTT. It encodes CSAPGTGAGKLFF.

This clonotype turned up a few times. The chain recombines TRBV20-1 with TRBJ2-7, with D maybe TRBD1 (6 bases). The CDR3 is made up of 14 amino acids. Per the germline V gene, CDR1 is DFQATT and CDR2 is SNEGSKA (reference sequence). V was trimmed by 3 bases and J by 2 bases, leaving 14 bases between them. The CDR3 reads CSARKGERPYEQYF. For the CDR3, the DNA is TGCAGTGCTAGGAAGGGGGAGAGACCCTACGAGCAGTACTTC.

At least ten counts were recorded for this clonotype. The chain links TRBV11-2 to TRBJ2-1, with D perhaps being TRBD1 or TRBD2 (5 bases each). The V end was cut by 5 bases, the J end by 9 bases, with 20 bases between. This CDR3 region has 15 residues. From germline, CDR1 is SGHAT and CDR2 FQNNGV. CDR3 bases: TGTGCCAGCAGCCGGGACGGCTCTGACTCTGGTGAGCAGTTCTTC. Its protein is CASSRDGSDSGEQFF.